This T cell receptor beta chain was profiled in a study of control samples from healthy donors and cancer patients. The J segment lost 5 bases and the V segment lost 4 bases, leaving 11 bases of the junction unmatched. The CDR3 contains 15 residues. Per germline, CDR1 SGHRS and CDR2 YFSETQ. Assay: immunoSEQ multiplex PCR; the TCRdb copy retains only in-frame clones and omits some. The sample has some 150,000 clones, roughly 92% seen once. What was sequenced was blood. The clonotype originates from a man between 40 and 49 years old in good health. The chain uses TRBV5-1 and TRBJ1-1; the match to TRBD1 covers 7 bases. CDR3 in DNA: TGCGCCAGCAGCCCGGTCCAGGGGGTAAGGACTGAAGCTTTCTTT. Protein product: CASSPVQGVRTEAFF.